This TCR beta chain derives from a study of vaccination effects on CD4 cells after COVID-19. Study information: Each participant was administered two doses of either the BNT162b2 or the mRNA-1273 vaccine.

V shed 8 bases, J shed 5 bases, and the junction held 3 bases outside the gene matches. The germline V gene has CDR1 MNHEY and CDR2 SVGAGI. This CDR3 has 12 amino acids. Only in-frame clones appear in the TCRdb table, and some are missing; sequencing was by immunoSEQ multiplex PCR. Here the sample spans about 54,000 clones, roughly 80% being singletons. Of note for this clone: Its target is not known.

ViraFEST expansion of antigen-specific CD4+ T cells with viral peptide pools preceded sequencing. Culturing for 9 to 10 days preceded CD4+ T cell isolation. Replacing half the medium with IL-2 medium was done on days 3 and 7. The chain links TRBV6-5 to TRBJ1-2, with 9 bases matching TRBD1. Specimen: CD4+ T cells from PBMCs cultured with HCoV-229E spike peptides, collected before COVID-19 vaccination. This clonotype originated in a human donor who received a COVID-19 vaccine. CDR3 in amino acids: CASATGGYGYTF. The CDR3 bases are TGTGCCAGCGCGACAGGGGGTTATGGCTACACCTTC.